This T cell receptor (beta chain) is from a study of cytotoxic CD8 clonotypes in ibrutinib-treated CLL. The data were produced by immunoSEQ multiplex PCR, yet TCRdb's version contains in-frame clones alone and is incomplete. In the table there are about 300,000 clones, 67% of which are singletons. The length of the CDR3 is 15 residues. Germline values: CDR1 MDHEN, CDR2 SYDVKM. After removal of 5 bases from V and 1 base from J, the junction contained 6 bases not matched to a gene. The sequence derives from a human donor with chronic lymphocytic leukemia. The chain recombines TRBV28 with TRBJ2-7; 9 bases map to TRBD1. The starting material was PBMCs, obtained after 36 months of ibrutinib treatment. The CDR3 spells CASSPGQGYSYEQYF. The CDR3 DNA reads TGTGCCAGCAGTCCAGGACAGGGGTATTCCTACGAGCAGTACTTC. The full variable domain, with the rest looked up from reference TRBV28 and TRBJ2-7, is DVKVTQSSRYLVKRTGEKVFLECVQDMDHENMFWYRQDPGLGLRLIYFSYDVKMKEKGDIPEGYSVSREKKERFSLILESASTNQTSMYLCASSPGQGYSYEQYFGPGTRLTVT.